The text below deals with one TCR beta chain. Profiling relied on immunoSEQ multiplex PCR, and the TCRdb table lists in-frame clones only, not all of them. Altogether 150,000 or so clones are present, roughly 89% being singletons, with the ten largest covering approximately 4.3%. These data originate in a study of blood T cell repertoires in COVID-19. Study-level information: Whether acute or convalescent, the COVID-19 samples came from the United States, Italy and Spain.

CDR3 size: 15 residues. Germline V gene lookup returns CDR1 LGHNA and CDR2 YSLEER. Between the trimmed V and J ends, which lost 0 bases and 3 bases, there was a span of 11 bases. The TCR sequence derives from a man in his fifties who had recovered from COVID-19. The specimen was PBMCs or T cells enriched from blood (not recorded which). The chain employs TRBV4-3 and TRBJ1-2; TRBD1 might be the D (6 bases). Here the CDR3 reads CASSQDLQGYYGYTF. In nucleotides, the CDR3 is TGCGCCAGCAGCCAAGATCTTCAGGGGTACTATGGCTACACCTTC.